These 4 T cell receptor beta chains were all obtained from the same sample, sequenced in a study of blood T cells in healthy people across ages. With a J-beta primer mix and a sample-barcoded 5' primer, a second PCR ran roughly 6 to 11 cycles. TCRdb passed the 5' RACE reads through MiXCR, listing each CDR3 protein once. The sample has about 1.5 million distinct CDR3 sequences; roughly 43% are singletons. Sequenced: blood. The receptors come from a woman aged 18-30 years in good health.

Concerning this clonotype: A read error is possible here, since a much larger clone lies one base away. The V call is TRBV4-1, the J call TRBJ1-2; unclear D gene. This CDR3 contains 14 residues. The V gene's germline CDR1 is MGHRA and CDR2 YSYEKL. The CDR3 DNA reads TGCGCCAGCAGCCAGGGATTTACTAACAATGGCTACACCTTC. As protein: CASSQGFTNNGYTF.

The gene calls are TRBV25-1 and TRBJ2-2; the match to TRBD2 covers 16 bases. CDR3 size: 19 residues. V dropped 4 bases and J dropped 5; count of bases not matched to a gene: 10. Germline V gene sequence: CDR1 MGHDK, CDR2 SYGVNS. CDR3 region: CASSGTGTSGRAKTGELFF. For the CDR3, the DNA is TGTGCCAGCAGTGGCACCGGGACTAGCGGGAGGGCCAAGACCGGGGAGCTGTTTTTT.

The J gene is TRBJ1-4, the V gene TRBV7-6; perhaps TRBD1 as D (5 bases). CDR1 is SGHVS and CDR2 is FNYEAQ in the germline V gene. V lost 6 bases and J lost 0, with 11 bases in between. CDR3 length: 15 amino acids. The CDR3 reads CASRQRGATNEKLFF. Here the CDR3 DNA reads TGTGCCAGCAGACAGAGGGGCGCAACTAATGAAAAACTGTTTTTT.

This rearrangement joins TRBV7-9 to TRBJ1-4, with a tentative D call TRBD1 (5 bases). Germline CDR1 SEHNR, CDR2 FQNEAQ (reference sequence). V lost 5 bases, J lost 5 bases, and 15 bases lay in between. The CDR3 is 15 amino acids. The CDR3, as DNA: TGTGCCAGCAGCCAGGCGGGGACCTTGAATGAAAAACTGTTTTTT. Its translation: CASSQAGTLNEKLFF.